This T cell receptor beta chain was captured in a study of post-analysis software for immune sequencing data. Findings and limits, study-wide: Controls had significantly higher normalized Chao1 diversity than multiple sclerosis patients. The five TRBV segments detected at higher frequency in patients than in controls included TRBV5-6, TRBV5-1 and TRBV20-1.

Prepared TCR beta cDNA libraries contained unique molecular identifiers. From 1 to 10 million T cells, roughly 540,000 cDNA molecules were obtained. TCRdb itself ran the PCR reads through MiXCR, one entry per CDR3 protein. The table has roughly 570,000 distinct CDR3 sequences, less than 40% seen once. This clonotype showed up many times. Its antigen is unidentified. The CDR3 covers 14 residues. Looked up from germline, CDR1 is DFQATT and CDR2 is SNEGSKA (reference sequence). Trimming pared 4 bases from V and 5 bases from J, leaving 17 bases between. This chain uses TRBV20-1 with TRBJ1-2; D perhaps matches TRBD1 (5 bases). The source is a girl younger than 18 with multiple sclerosis. Sequenced: blood. The CDR3 DNA sequence: TGCAGTGCTACCCCTCAAGGGGCCGCATATGGCTACACCTTC. Protein: CSATPQGAAYGYTF.